The TCR beta chain described here comes from a study of early T cells in non-severe SARS-CoV-2 infection. Study overall: The input, bulk RNA from unsorted whole blood, was sequenced, and chains were unpaired.

Unique molecular identifiers tagged individual cDNA molecules. TCRdb redid the calling of the 5' RACE reads with MiXCR, one entry per CDR3 protein. The profile covers 99,000 or so distinct CDR3 sequences, with 15% to 20% appearing a single time and 1.3% taken by the ten largest. The length of the CDR3 is 16 residues. The germline V gene has CDR1 SGHTA and CDR2 FQGNSA. Losses at the gene ends were 5 bases for V and 2 bases for J; bases not matched to a gene: 7. The sequencing sample was made of whole blood. This rearrangement joins TRBV7-2 to TRBJ2-2, with 8 bases identical to TRBD1. The receptor was derived from an adult who was a healthcare worker with PCR-confirmed SARS-CoV-2 infection or an uninfected control (not recorded which). The CDR3 DNA follows: TGTGCCAGCAGCCCCCGGACAGGGAGAAACACCGGGGAGCTGTTTTTT. Encoded protein: CASSPRTGRNTGELFF. The full variable domain, its missing parts supplied by reference TRBV7-2 and TRBJ2-2, is GAGVSQSPSNKVTEKGKDVELRCDPISGHTALYWYRQSLGQGLEFLIYFQGNSAPDKSGLPSDRFSAERTGGSVSTLTIQRTQQEDSAVYLCASSPRTGRNTGELFFGEGSRLTVL.